This T cell receptor beta chain was found in a study of blood T cells in healthy people across ages. The germline V gene encodes CDR1 DFQATT and CDR2 SNEGSKA (reference sequence). The ends lost 6 bases at V and 6 bases at J; junction bases unmatched: 9. This CDR3 comprises 13 residues. For the second PCR, which ran for roughly 7 to 11 cycles, a sample-barcoded 5' primer and a J-beta primer mix were used. TCRdb fed the 5' RACE reads into MiXCR, producing one record per CDR3 protein. This table holds 800,000 to 950,000 distinct CDR3 sequences, around 29% found once. These data also featured in a second study, about T cells of mothers and their children.

The clonotype comes from a woman in her forties in good health. The specimen was blood. The V gene is TRBV20-1, the J gene TRBJ1-1; TRBD1 matches 8 bases. CDR3 protein: CSARTGTVAEAFF. The CDR3 DNA reads as TGCAGTGCCAGGACAGGGACGGTTGCTGAAGCTTTCTTT.